This T cell receptor (beta chain) was sequenced in a study of tumor-infiltrating lymphocytes in primary liver carcinoma (dated 2017 in TCRdb). In terms of the full investigation: Hepatocellular carcinoma (four) or combined HCC and intrahepatic cholangiocarcinoma (one) was present in the five patients, who were three men and two women aged 30 to 69 years. Tumors of the five patients were stage T1-T3 N0M0 with maximum diameters of about 4.2 to 10 cm. Roughly 3.65 to 7.13 million productive TCRbeta reads were obtained per sample, and no significant difference in read depth was found between tissue types. For each liver tumor, the study sampled five regions along with adjacent normal tissue and blood, and applied TCRbeta repertoire sequencing, expression microarrays and whole-exome sequencing. TCRbeta repertoire sequencing covered roughly 35 specimens from 5 patients: around 25 tumor regions, 5 adjacent noncancerous liver tissues and 5 peripheral blood samples. To link TCRbeta repertoire diversity to the local molecular phenotype, the 25 to 30 tumor region samples were profiled with Agilent mRNA microarrays. Reproducibility between technical replicate repertoires was high, with correlation coefficients above 0.95 and mean shared-clone rates approximately 0.91.

Total RNA and DNA were co-extracted without cell sorting from around 20-30 mg of bulk tissue using the AllPrep DNA/RNA mini kit. Between late 2015 and early 2016, several patients in China with histopathologically diagnosed primary liver carcinoma had their tumors surgically resected. At the time of sampling, the patients were treatment-naive and had chronic HBV infection. Five spatially separated regions were sampled per tumor: superior, inferior, left-lateral and right-lateral poles, plus the tumor centre. According to histology, viable tumor cells made up more than 75% of every tumor sample. Fresh tumor and adjacent tissue pieces were bisected, with one half stored in RNAlater at -80 degrees C and the other half sent for histology. The CDR1 and CDR2 encoded by the germline V gene (reference sequence) are DFQATT and SNEGSKA. Measured from the cysteine to the phenylalanine, the CDR3 is 12 residues long. CDR3 DNA only is kept here, 36 bases in frame from base 1. Relative to germline, V is 3 bases shorter and J is 4 bases shorter, with 7 bases between their ends.

Concerning this clonotype itself: Which antigen it targets is not known. Base-call qualities are not available, and no considerably larger clone is one nucleotide away.

A constant-region primer and ProtoScript II reverse transcriptase were used to reverse-transcribe TCRbeta-specific cDNA from approximately 500 ng total RNA. Construction of the TCRbeta libraries relied on three nested rounds of multiplex PCR, following a slightly modified ARM-PCR procedure. The first two PCR rounds used multiplex TRBV1-TRBV30 forward primers with a Cbeta reverse primer, each for about 10 cycles. A final 25-cycle PCR with Deep VentR polymerase added sample barcodes and Illumina adapters. Before sequencing, amplicons of 200-500 bp were purified from gel using a QIAquick gel extraction kit. An Illumina HiSeq 2500 was used to sequence the TCRbeta amplicons, generating 250-bp paired-end reads. In the paper's pipeline: Quality trimming of reads was performed with Trimmomatic v0.33, and paired reads were merged with FLASH v1.2.11 so that full CDR3 sequences could be recovered. V, D and J germline segments were assigned to the rearranged TCRbeta sequences using MiGEC v1.2.1b. Clonotype statistics and Shannon-Wiener diversity indices were computed with VDJtools v1.0.0. To reduce sampling bias, subsequent analyses other than the diversity analysis used only the 250 most abundant clonotypes in each sample. The public reads were quality trimmed at Q25 with fastp and then assembled into clones with MiXCR by TCRdb, keeping productive beta chains. Every CDR3 protein is listed once, alongside the most common genes and DNA of its rows. The V and J calls were determined by TCRdb, not by the authors. This sample comprises 75,000 or so distinct CDR3 sequences, over 60% of them detected only once. Jointly, the top ten make up 25% to 30% of the sample.

Overall results and qualifications from the work: The top 250 clones made up a significantly larger repertoire fraction in tumors than in blood (p = 0.039). Repertoire overlap was found to be higher between tumor regions (mean approximately 35%) than between tumor-adjacent (around 17%) or tumor-blood (about 15%) pairs, consistent with antigen-driven expansion. Only roughly 8-25% of top clones appeared in all five regions of a tumor, which suggests that tumor-infiltrating T cells are spatially heterogeneous. With just four to six patients in the study, the authors point out that the findings should be validated in a larger study. Comparison of CD4+ and CD8+ T cell repertoires was precluded by the use of bulk unsorted samples. Only the TCR beta chain was sequenced, which likely underestimates true repertoire diversity because unpaired alpha chains were not captured.

The clonotype comes from a man aged 40-50 years with primary liver carcinoma and hepatitis B virus infection. Sequenced sample: liver tumor tissue from sampling region 4. This sample's cell subset or site label indicates: tumor region T4, right-lateral pole. The V gene is TRBV20-1 and the J gene is TRBJ2-1; the D segment cannot be called with confidence. DNA sequence: TGCAGTGCTAGCCTCGTTTACAATGAGCAGTTCTTC. The encoded protein is CSASLVYNEQFF.